This T cell receptor (beta chain) was identified in a study of cytomegalovirus exposure and HLA in healthy donors. As regards this clone: Antigen unknown.

A multiplex PCR was run with 60 Vbeta primers and 13 Jbeta primers. The protocol was immunoSEQ multiplex PCR, while the TCRdb copy is restricted to in-frame clones and leaves out a portion. Among about 200,000 clones listed, about 80% were seen once. General study findings and limits: It was likely that a cluster of highly shared sequence variants was a sequencing artifact. Follow-up analysis found HLA locus-dependent TCR association rates, highest for DRB1 and lowest for HLA-C.

This clonotype was obtained from a man in his late teens or twenties in good health and CMV-seronegative. The sequenced material came from PBMCs.

The DNA of the CDR3 is TGCGCCAGCAGCCAAGAGACAGGGACAGATACGCAGTATTTT. It yields the protein CASSQETGTDTQYF. This sequence joins TRBV4-1 and TRBJ2-3; 7 bases map to TRBD1. The junction had 0 bases not matched to a gene; V was cut back by 0 bases and J by 3 bases. This CDR3 comprises 14 residues. In germline, CDR1 is MGHRA, CDR2 YSYEKL.